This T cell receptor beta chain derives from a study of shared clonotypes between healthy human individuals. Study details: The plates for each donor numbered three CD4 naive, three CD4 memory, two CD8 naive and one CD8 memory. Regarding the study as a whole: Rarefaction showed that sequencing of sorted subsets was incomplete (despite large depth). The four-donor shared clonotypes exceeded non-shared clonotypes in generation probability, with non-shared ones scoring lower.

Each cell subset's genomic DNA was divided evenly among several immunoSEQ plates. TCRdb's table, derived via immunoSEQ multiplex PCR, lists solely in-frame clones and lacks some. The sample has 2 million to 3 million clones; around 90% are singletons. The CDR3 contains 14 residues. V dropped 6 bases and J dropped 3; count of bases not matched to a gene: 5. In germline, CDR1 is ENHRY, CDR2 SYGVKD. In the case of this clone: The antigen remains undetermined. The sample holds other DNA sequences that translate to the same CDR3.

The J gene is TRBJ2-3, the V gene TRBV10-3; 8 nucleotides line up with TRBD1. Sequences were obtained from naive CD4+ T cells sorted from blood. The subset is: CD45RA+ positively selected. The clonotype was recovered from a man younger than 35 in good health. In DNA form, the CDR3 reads TGTGCCATCAGCGGGCAGGGGGCAACAGATACGCAGTATTTT. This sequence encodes CAISGQGATDTQYF.